Listed here are 18 T cell receptor beta chains from one sample, sequenced in a study of OX40 agonist ivuxolimab in advanced cancers. Repertoires were generated with immunoSEQ multiplex PCR, while TCRdb's copy carries only in-frame clones and drops some. The sample contains 55,000 to 65,000 clones, about 81% of which appear only once. The material sequenced was CD4+ or CD8+ T cells sorted from blood, taken in a trial of the OX40 agonist ivuxolimab. Receptors were obtained from an adult with an advanced solid tumor such as melanoma, head and neck, liver or kidney cancer.

This chain uses TRBV28 with TRBJ2-7; 7 bases map to TRBD2. V was pared by 0 bases and J by 6 bases, with 8 bases of the junction left unmatched. In germline, CDR1 is MDHEN, CDR2 SYDVKM. This CDR3 spans 15 amino acids. The CDR3 loop is CASSLWGGSLREQYF. The CDR3 DNA reads as TGTGCCAGCAGTTTATGGGGGGGGTCCCTGCGCGAGCAGTACTTC. Variable domain in full (rest from reference TRBV28 and TRBJ2-7): DVKVTQSSRYLVKRTGEKVFLECVQDMDHENMFWYRQDPGLGLRLIYFSYDVKMKEKGDIPEGYSVSREKKERFSLILESASTNQTSMYLCASSLWGGSLREQYFGPGTRLTVT.

The chain carries TRBV6-5 and TRBJ1-1; D gene uncertain. Germline V gene lookup returns CDR1 MNHEY and CDR2 SVGAGI. V was shortened by 7 bases and J by 5 bases, with 17 bases between the two germline ends. The length of the CDR3 is 14 residues. The chain's CDR3 is CASTFGRGQTEAFF. The CDR3 DNA reads as TGTGCCAGCACCTTCGGCCGCGGGCAGACTGAAGCTTTCTTT.

The V and J genes are TRBV2 and TRBJ2-7; D remains unclear. The germline CDR1 and CDR2 sequences are SNHLY and FYNNEI. V lost 6 bases and J lost 2, with 5 bases in between. The CDR3 length is 11 residues. For the CDR3, the DNA is TGTGCCAGCAGGACAACCTACGAGCAGTACTTC. Translated, it gives CASRTTYEQYF.

This clone was seen a few times. The gene calls are TRBV5-1 and TRBJ2-6, with no clear D. Trimming pared 0 bases from V and 0 bases from J, leaving 4 bases between. The CDR3 covers 15 residues. CDR1 is SGHRS, CDR2 YFSETQ, per germline. The CDR3 DNA reads TGCGCCAGCAGCTTGGGAGGCTCTGGGGCCAACGTCCTGACTTTC. Residues: CASSLGGSGANVLTF.

The gene calls are TRBV6-1 and TRBJ1-2; possibly TRBD1 for D (5 bases). This CDR3 has 13 residues. Germline V gene lookup returns CDR1 MNHNS and CDR2 SASEGT. V was trimmed by 6 bases and J by 5 bases, leaving 13 bases between them. In nucleotides, the CDR3 is TGTGCCAGCAGACCCGGGACGGCATATGGCTACACCTTC. The encoded protein is CASRPGTAYGYTF.

The chain joins TRBV2 to TRBJ2-7; unclear D gene. The germline gives CDR1 SNHLY, CDR2 FYNNEI. CDR3 size: 13 residues. V lost 3 bases to trimming and J lost 3 bases, with 9 bases between them. Written as DNA, the CDR3 is TGTGCCAGCAGTGATGTTGGGATCTACGAGCAGTACTTC. Translation gives CASSDVGIYEQYF.

The chain has TRBV7-3 and TRBJ2-7, with TRBD1 matching over 9 bases. The trim removed 5 bases at V and 4 bases at J, leaving 6 bases unmatched. Looked up from germline, CDR1 is SGHTA and CDR2 is FQGTGA. The CDR3 consists of 14 residues. CDR3 sequence (DNA): TGTGCCAGCAGCCTAGGGACAGGGTTGTACGAGCAGTACTTC. This translates into CASSLGTGLYEQYF.

J is TRBJ2-7 and V is TRBV15; D gene uncertain. V dropped 4 bases and J dropped 3 bases, with 10 bases sitting between them. This CDR3 spans 13 amino acids. Germline CDR1 LNHNV, CDR2 YYDKDF (reference sequence). This chain's CDR3 is CATSTRLRYEQYF. CDR3 bases: TGTGCCACCAGCACCCGGTTACGCTACGAGCAGTACTTC.

The V call is TRBV15, the J call TRBJ2-1; D is perhaps TRBD2 (6 bases). This CDR3 has 16 amino acids. Trimming took 1 base from V and 6 from J, leaving 16 bases between them. Germline lookup yields CDR1 LNHNV and CDR2 YYDKDF (reference sequence). DNA of the CDR3: TGTGCCACCAGCAGAGTGGGCGGGACCATCTTCAATGAGCAGTTCTTC. Translated: CATSRVGGTIFNEQFF.

CDR3 nucleotide sequence: TGTGCCAGCAGCTCAACATCTGAGACCCAGTACTTC. It is translated as CASSSTSETQYF. The chain couples TRBV11-1 to TRBJ2-5; D unresolved. V lost 4 bases, J lost 5 bases, and 8 bases lay in between. CDR3 length: 12 residues. The germline V gene has CDR1 SGHAT and CDR2 FQDESV (reference sequence).

This rearrangement joins TRBV6-1 to TRBJ2-1; 7 bases are a match to TRBD1. Looked up from germline, CDR1 is MNHNS and CDR2 is SASEGT. V lost 2 bases and J lost 2; bases outside the gene matches: 6. The length of the CDR3 is 16 residues. CDR3 bases: TGTGCCAGCAGTGAATATGCAGGGGGAGCCTACAATGAGCAGTTCTTC. It specifies CASSEYAGGAYNEQFF.

The rearrangement uses TRBV30 and TRBJ1-6; possible D gene TRBD1, 6 bases. The CDR3 is made up of 14 amino acids. Per germline, CDR1 GTSNPN and CDR2 SVGIG (reference sequence). V was clipped by 1 base and J by 9 bases, with 13 bases between them. The CDR3 protein is CAWSEDRRSSPLHF. CDR3 nucleotide sequence: TGTGCCTGGAGTGAGGACAGAAGGAGTTCACCCCTCCACTTT.

The chain combines TRBV30 with TRBJ2-7; no firm D call. The CDR3 sequence is 12 residues long. Germline V CDR1 and CDR2: GTSNPN, SVGIG (reference sequence). The V gene lost 0 bases and the J gene lost 6 bases, with 9 bases spanning the gap. CDR3 nucleotide sequence: TGTGCCTGGAGTGTAAGGTCCGGCGAGCAGTACTTC. Its protein is CAWSVRSGEQYF.

The chain employs TRBV4-2 and TRBJ1-5; no reliable D call. Germline CDR1 LGHNA, CDR2 YNFKEQ. The CDR3 extends over 14 amino acids. V dropped 2 bases and J dropped 5 bases, with 10 bases sitting between them. The CDR3 region has the DNA TGTGCCAGCAGCCAACGGATAGGCGATCAGCCCCAGCATTTT. Its translation: CASSQRIGDQPQHF.

A few counts support this clone. The V gene is TRBV10-3, the J gene TRBJ1-6; maybe TRBD1 (5 bases). V lost 8 bases to trimming and J lost 8 bases, with 10 bases between them. The CDR3 length is 12 residues. Germline assignment: CDR1 ENHRY and CDR2 SYGVKD. For the CDR3, the DNA is TGTGCCATCGGGACGATGGATTCACCCCTCCACTTT. It specifies CAIGTMDSPLHF.

There are a few counts of this clone. The chain joins TRBV11-2 to TRBJ1-2; no definite D call. CDR1 and CDR2 (germline): SGHAT, FQNNGV. This CDR3 spans 12 amino acids. Deletions cut 5 bases from V and 3 bases from J, with 7 bases between. The CDR3 nucleotides are TGTGCCAGCAGCCTCGGAGACTATGGCTACACCTTC. As protein: CASSLGDYGYTF. Full variable domain (remainder filled in from reference TRBV11-2 and TRBJ1-2): EAGVAQSPRYKIIEKRQSVAFWCNPISGHATLYWYQQILGQGPKLLIQFQNNGVVDDSQLPKDRFSAERLKGVDSTLKIQPAKLEDSAVYLCASSLGDYGYTFGSGTRLTVV.

This clone has just a few counts. The chain couples TRBV18 to TRBJ2-1; 9 bases fit TRBD2. Germline V CDR1 and CDR2: KGHSH, LQKENI. The trim removed 1 base at V and 7 bases at J, leaving 2 bases unmatched. This CDR3 is built from 14 residues. The CDR3 reads CASSPLAGVNEQFF. DNA of the CDR3: TGTGCCAGCTCACCACTAGCGGGAGTTAATGAGCAGTTCTTC.

This clone was recorded once. The chain is built from TRBV9 and TRBJ2-3; D is perhaps TRBD1 (6 bases). Between the trimmed V and J ends, which lost 0 bases and 2 bases, there was a span of 10 bases. The CDR3 length is 15 residues. Per the germline V gene, CDR1 is SGDLS and CDR2 is YYNGEE. The CDR3 bases are TGTGCCAGCAGCGTAGTCGGACAGCCCACAGATACGCAGTATTTT. Amino acids: CASSVVGQPTDTQYF. Variable domain in full (rest from reference TRBV9 and TRBJ2-3): DSGVTQTPKHLITATGQRVTLRCSPRSGDLSVYWYQQSLDQGLQFLIQYYNGEERAKGNILERFSAQQFPDLHSELNLSSLELGDSALYFCASSVVGQPTDTQYFGPGTRLTVL.